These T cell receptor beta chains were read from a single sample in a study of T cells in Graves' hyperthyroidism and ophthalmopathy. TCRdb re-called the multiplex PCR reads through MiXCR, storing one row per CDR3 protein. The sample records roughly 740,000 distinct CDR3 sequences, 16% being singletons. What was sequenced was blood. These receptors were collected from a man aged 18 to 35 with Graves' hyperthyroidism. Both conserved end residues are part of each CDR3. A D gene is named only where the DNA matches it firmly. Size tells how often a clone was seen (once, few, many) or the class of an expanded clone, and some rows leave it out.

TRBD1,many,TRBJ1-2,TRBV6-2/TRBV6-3,TGTGCCAGCAGTTACTCAACCTCAGGGGACAGCTATGGCTACACCTTC,CASSYSTSGDSYGYTF
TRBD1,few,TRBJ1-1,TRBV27,TGTGCCAGCAGTCTATATCGCAGGGGGGGCCCGAACACTGAAGCTTTCTTT,CASSLYRRGGPNTEAFF
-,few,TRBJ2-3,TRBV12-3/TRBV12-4,TGTGCCAGCAGGGGTGGGGGAATCCGCACAGATACGCAGTATTTT,CASRGGGIRTDTQYF
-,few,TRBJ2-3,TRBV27,TGTGCCAGCAGTTTAGGCGTACCCACAGATACGCAGTATTTT,CASSLGVPTDTQYF
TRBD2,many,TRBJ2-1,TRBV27,TGTGCCAGCAGTCAAACTAGCGACTACAATGAGCAGTTCTTC,CASSQTSDYNEQFF
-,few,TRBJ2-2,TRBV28,TGTGCCGGGAATCAGGGGTCCCACGGGGAGCTGTTTTTT,CAGNQGSHGELFF
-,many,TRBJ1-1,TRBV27,TGTGCCAGCAGTTTGATAGGGAGTAGCACTGAAGCTTTCTTT,CASSLIGSSTEAFF
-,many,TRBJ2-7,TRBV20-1,TGCAGTGCTAGTGTGGCGGGCGGCCACGAGCAGTACTTC,CSASVAGGHEQYF
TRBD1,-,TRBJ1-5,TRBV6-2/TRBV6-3,TGTGCCAGCAGTTATGCCAGGGGGTCGCCCAATAGCAATCAGCCCCAGCATTTT,CASSYARGSPNSNQPQHF
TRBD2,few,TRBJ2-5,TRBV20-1,TGCAGTGCTCGCCCCCCCGGCGGGAGAAGGAGAGAGACCCAGTACTTC,CSARPPGGRRRETQYF
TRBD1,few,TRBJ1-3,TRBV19,TGTGCCAGTAGTCCAGGGACAGCTGGCAACACTGGAAACACCATATATTTT,CASSPGTAGNTGNTIYF
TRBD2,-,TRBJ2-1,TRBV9,TGTGCCAGCAGCCGCGGACTAGCGGGAGCAGGTGAGCAGTTCTTC,CASSRGLAGAGEQFF
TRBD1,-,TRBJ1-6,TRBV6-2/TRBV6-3,TGTGCCAGCACCGACATCGACAGGGGGCCACCCCTCCACTTT,CASTDIDRGPPLHF
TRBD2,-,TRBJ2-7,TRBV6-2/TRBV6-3,TGTGCCAGCATTGGGAGGGTAGCGGGACTGAACTCCTACGAGCAGTACTTC,CASIGRVAGLNSYEQYF
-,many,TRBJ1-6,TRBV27,TGTGCCACAAGTTCAGGCAACTCCTATAATTCACCCCTCCACTTT,CATSSGNSYNSPLHF
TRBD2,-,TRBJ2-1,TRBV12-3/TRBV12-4,TGTGCCAGCAGTTTCTTAGCGGGAAAGCAGTTCTTC,CASSFLAGKQFF
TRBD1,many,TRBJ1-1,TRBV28,TGTGCCAGCAGGGAAACTACAGGGGGGTGGACTGAAGCTTTCTTT,CASRETTGGWTEAFF
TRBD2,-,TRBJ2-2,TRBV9,TGTGCCAGCAGCGTGACTAGCGGGAGTGTCGGGGAGCTGTTTTTT,CASSVTSGSVGELFF
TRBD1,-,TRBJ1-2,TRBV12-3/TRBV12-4,TGTGCCAGCAGCCGGACAGGGTTCAGCTATGGCTACACCTTC,CASSRTGFSYGYTF
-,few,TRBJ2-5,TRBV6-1,TGTGCCAGCAGTGAAGCGCCGGGCCTATCCTCCCCAGAGACCCAGTACTTC,CASSEAPGLSSPETQYF
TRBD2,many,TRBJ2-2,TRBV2,TGTGCCAGCAGCCTGGCTAGCGGGAGGAGGATAAGTACCGGGGAGCTGTTTTTT,CASSLASGRRISTGELFF
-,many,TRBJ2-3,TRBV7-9,TGTGCCAGCAGCTTAGCAGCGGGTGTACGTACGCAGTATTTT,CASSLAAGVRTQYF
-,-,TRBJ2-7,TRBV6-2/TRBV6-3,TGTGCCAGCAGTTACGGCGCGCGCGAGCAGTACTTC,CASSYGAREQYF
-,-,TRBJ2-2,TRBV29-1,TGCAGCGCGTTGACCCAAGGGGAGCTGTTTTTT,CSALTQGELFF
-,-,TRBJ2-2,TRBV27,TGTGCCAGCAGTTCAGGGTTAGCCCGGGAGCTGTTTTTT,CASSSGLARELFF
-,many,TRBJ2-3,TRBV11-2,TGTGCCAGCAGCTACGGGACCCACCCAGATACGCAGTATTTT,CASSYGTHPDTQYF
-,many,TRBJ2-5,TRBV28,TGTGCCAGCAGTTTATCCCAGGTCCCGACCCAGTACTTC,CASSLSQVPTQYF
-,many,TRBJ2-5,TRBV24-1,TGTGCCACCAGTGCTGAGGAGACCCAGTACTTC,CATSAEETQYF
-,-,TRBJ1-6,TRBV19,TGTGCCAGTAGTGTGGGTCCCGTCAACGGTTCACCCCTCCACTTT,CASSVGPVNGSPLHF
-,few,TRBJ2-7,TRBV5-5,TGTGCCAGCAGCCCTATGGGGGGGCCTTGGGACAGGTCCTACGAGCAGTACTTC,CASSPMGGPWDRSYEQYF
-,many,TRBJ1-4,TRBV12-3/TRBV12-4,TGTGCCAGCAGTTTTGTAACAACTAATGAAAAACTGTTTTTT,CASSFVTTNEKLFF
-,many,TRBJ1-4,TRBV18,TGTGCCAGCTCACCGCGACAGCAAAATGAAAAACTGTTTTTT,CASSPRQQNEKLFF
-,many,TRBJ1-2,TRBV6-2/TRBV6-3,TGTGCCAGCAGGAAACAGGGAATCCCCTATGGCTACACCTTC,CASRKQGIPYGYTF
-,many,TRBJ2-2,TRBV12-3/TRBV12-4,TGTGCCAGCACTCCTGTAGATAGCGGCGCCGGGGAGCTGTTTTTT,CASTPVDSGAGELFF
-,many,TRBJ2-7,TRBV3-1,TGTGCCAGCAGCCAACGACGGGGCGAGCAGTACTTC,CASSQRRGEQYF
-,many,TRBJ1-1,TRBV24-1,TGTGCCACCAGTGACCCTAGGAGAGGTAACACTGAAGCTTTCTTT,CATSDPRRGNTEAFF
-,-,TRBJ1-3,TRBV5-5,TGCGCCAGCAGTTACGGTGGCCCGGACACCATATATTTT,CASSYGGPDTIYF
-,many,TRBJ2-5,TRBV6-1,TGTGCCAGCAGGGACGGGATTAGCGGGACCCAGTACTTC,CASRDGISGTQYF
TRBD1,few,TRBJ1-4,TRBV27,TGTGCCAGCAGTTCCCCGGACAGGGGTGGTGAAAAACTGTTTTTT,CASSSPDRGGEKLFF
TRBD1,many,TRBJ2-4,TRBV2,TGTGCCAGCAGTTCTACCGGGACAGGACCGCCTTCCTTAGCCAAAAACATTCAGTACTTC,CASSSTGTGPPSLAKNIQYF
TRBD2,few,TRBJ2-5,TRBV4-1,TGCGCCAGCAGCCTACTAGCGGGGCGACAAGAGACCCAGTACTTC,CASSLLAGRQETQYF
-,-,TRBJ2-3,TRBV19,TGTGCCAGTAGTATAGTCCGGGGCAACACACGGGGGACACGGGATACGCAGTATTTT,CASSIVRGNTRGTRDTQYF
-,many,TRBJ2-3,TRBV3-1,TGTGCCAGCAGCCATCGGGGGAGCCAGACAGATACGCAGTATTTT,CASSHRGSQTDTQYF
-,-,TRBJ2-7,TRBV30,TGTGCCTGTGTTTTGATCTCCTACGAGCAGTACTTC,CACVLISYEQYF
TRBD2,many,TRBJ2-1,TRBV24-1,TGTGCCACCGCCCCTGCGGTCGGGAGGGCCGGGGGGAATGAGCAGTTCTTC,CATAPAVGRAGGNEQFF
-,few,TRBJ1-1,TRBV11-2,TGTGCCAGCAGCACCTCAAACAGGGAACCCGAAGCTTTCTTT,CASSTSNREPEAFF
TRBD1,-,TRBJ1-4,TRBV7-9,TGTGCCAGCAGCCCCCCCCAGGGGGCTAATGAAAAACTGTTTTTT,CASSPPQGANEKLFF
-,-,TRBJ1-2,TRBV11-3,TGTGCCAGCAGCCTCGGTGAGCGTGGCTACACCTTC,CASSLGERGYTF
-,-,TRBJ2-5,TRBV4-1,TGCGCCAGCAGCCACAAACCGAGGGCCGAGACCCAGTACTTC,CASSHKPRAETQYF
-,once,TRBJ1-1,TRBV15,TGTGCCACCAGCAGAGCTCGTCCAGGGGCCGAGAACACTGAAGCTTTCTTT,CATSRARPGAENTEAFF
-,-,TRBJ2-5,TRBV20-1,TGCAGTGCGGACGGGGATCTAGAGACCCAGTACTTC,CSADGDLETQYF
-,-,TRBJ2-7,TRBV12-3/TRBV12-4,TGTGCCAGCAGGGACTCGGGGATACCCTACGAGCAGTACTTC,CASRDSGIPYEQYF
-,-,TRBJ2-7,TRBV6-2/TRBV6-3,TGTGCCAGCAGCTTCCGGGATCCCTACGAGCAGTACTTC,CASSFRDPYEQYF
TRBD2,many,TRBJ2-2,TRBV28,TGTGCCAGCAGTTTATGGCTTCTGCTAGCGGGAGGGCTCTGGACCGGGGAGCTGTTTTTT,CASSLWLLLAGGLWTGELFF